This T cell receptor (beta chain) was sequenced in a study of cytomegalovirus exposure and HLA in healthy donors. The overall study: As released early, the data held about 85 million unique TCRs from HLA-typed donors.

CDR3 length: 15 residues. The trim removed 5 bases at V and 0 bases at J, leaving 7 bases unmatched. From germline, CDR1 is MDHEN and CDR2 SYDVKM. Use of 60 Vbeta and 13 Jbeta primers characterized the PCR. Only in-frame clones appear in the TCRdb table, and some are missing; sequencing was by immunoSEQ multiplex PCR. The sample contains around 300,000 clones, 80% to 90% of which appear only once. This TCR derives from a woman aged 40 to 50 in good health and CMV-seropositive. The V call is TRBV28, the J call TRBJ2-7, with 7 bases identical to TRBD2. The sequencing sample was made of PBMCs. The CDR3 DNA is TGTGCCAGCAGTATCACTAGCGTTAGCTCCTACGAGCAGTACTTC. It specifies CASSITSVSSYEQYF. The whole variable domain, filled in from reference TRBV28 and TRBJ2-7, reads DVKVTQSSRYLVKRTGEKVFLECVQDMDHENMFWYRQDPGLGLRLIYFSYDVKMKEKGDIPEGYSVSREKKERFSLILESASTNQTSMYLCASSITSVSSYEQYFGPGTRLTVT.